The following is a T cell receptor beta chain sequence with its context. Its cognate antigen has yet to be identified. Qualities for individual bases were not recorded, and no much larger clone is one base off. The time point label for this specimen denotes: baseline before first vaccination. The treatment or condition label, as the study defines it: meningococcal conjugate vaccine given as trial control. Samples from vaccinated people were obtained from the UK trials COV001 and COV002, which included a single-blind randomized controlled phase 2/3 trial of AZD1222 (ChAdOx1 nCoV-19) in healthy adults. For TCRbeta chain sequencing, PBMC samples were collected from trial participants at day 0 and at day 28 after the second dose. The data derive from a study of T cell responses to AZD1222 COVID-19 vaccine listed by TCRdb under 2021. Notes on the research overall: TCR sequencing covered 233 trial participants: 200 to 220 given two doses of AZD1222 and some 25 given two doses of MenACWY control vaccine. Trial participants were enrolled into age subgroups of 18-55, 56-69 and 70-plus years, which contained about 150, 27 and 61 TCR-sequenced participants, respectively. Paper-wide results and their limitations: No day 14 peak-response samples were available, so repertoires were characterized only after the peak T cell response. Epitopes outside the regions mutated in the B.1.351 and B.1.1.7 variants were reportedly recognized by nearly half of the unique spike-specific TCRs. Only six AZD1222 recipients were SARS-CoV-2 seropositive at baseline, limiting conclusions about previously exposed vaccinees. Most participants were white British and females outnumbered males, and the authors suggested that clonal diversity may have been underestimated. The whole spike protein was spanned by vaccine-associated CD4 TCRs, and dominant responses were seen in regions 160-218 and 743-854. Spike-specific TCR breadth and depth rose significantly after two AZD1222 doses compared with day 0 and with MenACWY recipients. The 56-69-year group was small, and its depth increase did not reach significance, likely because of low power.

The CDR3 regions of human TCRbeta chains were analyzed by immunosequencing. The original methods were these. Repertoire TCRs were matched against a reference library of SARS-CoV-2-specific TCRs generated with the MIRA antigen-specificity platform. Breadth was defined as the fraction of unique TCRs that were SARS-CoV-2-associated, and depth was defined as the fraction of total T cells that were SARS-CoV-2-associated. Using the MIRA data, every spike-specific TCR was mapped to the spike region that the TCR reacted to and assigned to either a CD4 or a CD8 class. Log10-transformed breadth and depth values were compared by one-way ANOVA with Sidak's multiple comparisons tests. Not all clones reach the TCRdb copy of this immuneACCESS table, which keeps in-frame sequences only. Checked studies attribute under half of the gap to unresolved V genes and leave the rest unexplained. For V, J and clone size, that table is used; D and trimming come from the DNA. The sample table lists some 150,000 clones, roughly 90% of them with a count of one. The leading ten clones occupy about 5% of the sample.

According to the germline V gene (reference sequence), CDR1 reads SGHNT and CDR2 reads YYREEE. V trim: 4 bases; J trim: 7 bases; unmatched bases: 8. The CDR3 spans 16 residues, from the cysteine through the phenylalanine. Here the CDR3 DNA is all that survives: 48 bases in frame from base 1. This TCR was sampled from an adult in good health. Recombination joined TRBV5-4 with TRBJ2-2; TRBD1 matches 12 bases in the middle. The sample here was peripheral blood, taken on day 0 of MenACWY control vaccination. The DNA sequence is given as TGTGCCAGCAGCCGCCGGGACAGGGGGCTCGTCGGGGAGCTGTTTTTT. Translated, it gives CASSRRDRGLVGELFF.